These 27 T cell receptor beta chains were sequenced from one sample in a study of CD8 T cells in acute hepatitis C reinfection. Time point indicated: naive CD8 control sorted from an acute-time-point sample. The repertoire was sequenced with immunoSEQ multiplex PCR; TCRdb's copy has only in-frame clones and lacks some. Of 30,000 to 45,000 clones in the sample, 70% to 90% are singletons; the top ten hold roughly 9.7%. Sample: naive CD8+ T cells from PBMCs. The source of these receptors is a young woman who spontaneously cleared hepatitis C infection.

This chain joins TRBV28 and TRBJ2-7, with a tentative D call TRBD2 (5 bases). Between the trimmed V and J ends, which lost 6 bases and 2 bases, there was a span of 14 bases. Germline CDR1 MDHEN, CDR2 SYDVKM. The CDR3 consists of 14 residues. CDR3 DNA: TGTGCCAGCAGGCGGGCGGAAATCACCTACGAGCAGTACTTC. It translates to CASRRAEITYEQYF. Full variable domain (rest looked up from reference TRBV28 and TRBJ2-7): DVKVTQSSRYLVKRTGEKVFLECVQDMDHENMFWYRQDPGLGLRLIYFSYDVKMKEKGDIPEGYSVSREKKERFSLILESASTNQTSMYLCASRRAEITYEQYFGPGTRLTVT.

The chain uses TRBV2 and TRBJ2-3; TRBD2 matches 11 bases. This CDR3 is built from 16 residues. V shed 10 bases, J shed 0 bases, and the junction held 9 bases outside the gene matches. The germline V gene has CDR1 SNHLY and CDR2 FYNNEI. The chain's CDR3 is CATFVAGGSSTDTQYF. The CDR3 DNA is TGTGCCACCTTTGTAGCGGGAGGGTCTAGCACAGATACGCAGTATTTT.

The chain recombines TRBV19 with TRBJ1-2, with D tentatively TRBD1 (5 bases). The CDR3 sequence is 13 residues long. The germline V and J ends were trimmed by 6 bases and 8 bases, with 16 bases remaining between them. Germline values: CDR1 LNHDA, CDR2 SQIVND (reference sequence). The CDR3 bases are TGTGCCAGTAGCTCCTCCCAGGGAGTAGGCTACACCTTC. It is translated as CASSSSQGVGYTF.

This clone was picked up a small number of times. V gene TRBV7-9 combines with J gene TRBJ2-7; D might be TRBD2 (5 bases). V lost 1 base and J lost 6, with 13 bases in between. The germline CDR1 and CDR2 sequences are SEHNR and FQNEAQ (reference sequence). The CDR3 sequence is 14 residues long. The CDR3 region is CASSLVERAGEQYF. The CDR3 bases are TGTGCCAGCAGCTTAGTAGAGAGGGCTGGCGAGCAGTACTTC.

The CDR3 sequence is CASSVFGSGGTGNTIYF. In nucleotides, the CDR3 is TGTGCCAGCAGCGTATTCGGTTCAGGGGGCACAGGAAACACCATATATTTT. The chain is built from TRBV9 and TRBJ1-3, with 8 bases that match TRBD1. CDR3 length: 17 amino acids. Trimming cost V 1 base and J 4 bases; bases outside gene matches: 10. Per germline, CDR1 SGDLS and CDR2 YYNGEE.

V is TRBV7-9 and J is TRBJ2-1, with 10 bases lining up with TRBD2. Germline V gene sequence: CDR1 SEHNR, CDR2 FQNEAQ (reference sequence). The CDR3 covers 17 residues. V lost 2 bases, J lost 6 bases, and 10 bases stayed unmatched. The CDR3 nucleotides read TGTGCCAGCAGCTTAAGCGTCCTAGCGGGAGTTAGCAATGAGCAGTTCTTC. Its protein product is CASSLSVLAGVSNEQFF.

CDR3 bases: TGTGCCAGCAGGACAGGGGGATCGGTACAGACTGAAGCTTTCTTT. Translated: CASRTGGSVQTEAFF. This chain connects TRBV27 to TRBJ1-1, with 9 bases that match TRBD1. Germline V gene lookup returns CDR1 MNHEY and CDR2 SMNVEV (reference sequence). The CDR3 covers 15 residues. The trim removed 6 bases at V and 5 bases at J, leaving 10 bases unmatched.

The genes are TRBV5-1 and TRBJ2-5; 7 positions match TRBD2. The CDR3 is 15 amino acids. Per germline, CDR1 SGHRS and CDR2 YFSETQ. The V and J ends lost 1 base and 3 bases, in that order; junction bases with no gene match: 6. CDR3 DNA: TGCGCCAGCAGCTTGTGGCTAGCGGTAGAAGAGACCCAGTACTTC. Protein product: CASSLWLAVEETQYF.

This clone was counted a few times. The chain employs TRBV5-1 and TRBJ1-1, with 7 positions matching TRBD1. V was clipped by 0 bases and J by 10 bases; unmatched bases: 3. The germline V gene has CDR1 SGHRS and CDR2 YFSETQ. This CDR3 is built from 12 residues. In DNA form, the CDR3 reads TGCGCCAGCAGCTTGGAGGGGGCGGGAGCTTTCTTT. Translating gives CASSLEGAGAFF.

The CDR3 protein is CASSILGGRGGTDTQYF. The DNA of the CDR3 is TGTGCCAGTAGTATTCTCGGCGGGAGGGGGGGCACAGATACGCAGTATTTT. The gene calls are TRBV19 and TRBJ2-3, with 9 bases matching TRBD2. The CDR3 is made up of 17 amino acids. The V gene's germline CDR1 is LNHDA and CDR2 SQIVND (reference sequence). J lost 1 base, V lost 3 bases, and 8 bases had no gene match.

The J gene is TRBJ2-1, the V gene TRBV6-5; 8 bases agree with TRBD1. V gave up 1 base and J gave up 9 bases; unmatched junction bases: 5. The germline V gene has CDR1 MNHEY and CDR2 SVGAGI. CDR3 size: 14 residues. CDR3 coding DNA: TGTGCCAGCAGTTACTTGCAGGGGGCGGTTGAGCAGTTCTTC. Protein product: CASSYLQGAVEQFF.

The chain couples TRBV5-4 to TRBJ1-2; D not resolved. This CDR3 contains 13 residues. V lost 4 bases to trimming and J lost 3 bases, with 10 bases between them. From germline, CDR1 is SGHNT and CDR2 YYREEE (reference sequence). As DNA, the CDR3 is TGTGCCAGCAGCGGGCCGACGGACTATGGCTACACCTTC. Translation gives CASSGPTDYGYTF.

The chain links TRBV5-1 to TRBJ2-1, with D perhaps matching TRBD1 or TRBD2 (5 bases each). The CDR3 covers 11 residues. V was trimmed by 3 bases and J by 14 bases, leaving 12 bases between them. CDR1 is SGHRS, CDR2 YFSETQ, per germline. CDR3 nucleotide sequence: TGCGCCAGCAGCTCACGGGACCGCGAGTTCTTC. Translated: CASSSRDREFF. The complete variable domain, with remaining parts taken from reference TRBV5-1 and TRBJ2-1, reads KAGVTQTPRYLIKTRGQQVTLSCSPISGHRSVSWYQQTPGQGLQFLFEYFSETQRNKGNFPGRFSGRQFSNSRSEMNVSTLELGDSALYLCASSSRDREFFGPGTRLTVL.

This CDR3 is CASSHEPGLEVETQYF. The DNA of the CDR3 is TGCGCCAGCAGCCATGAACCCGGACTAGAGGTAGAGACCCAGTACTTC. The chain joins TRBV4-1 to TRBJ2-5, with 7 bases matching TRBD2. The ends lost 3 bases at V and 4 bases at J; junction bases unmatched: 11. The CDR3 runs to 16 residues. The germline V gene encodes CDR1 MGHRA and CDR2 YSYEKL.

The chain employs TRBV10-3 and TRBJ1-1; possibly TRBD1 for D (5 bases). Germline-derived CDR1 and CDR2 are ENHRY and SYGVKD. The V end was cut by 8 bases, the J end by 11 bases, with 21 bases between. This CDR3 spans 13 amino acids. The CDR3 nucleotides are TGTGCCATCGATAGCGCAGGGCGCGGCGCGGCTTTCTTT. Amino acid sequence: CAIDSAGRGAAFF.

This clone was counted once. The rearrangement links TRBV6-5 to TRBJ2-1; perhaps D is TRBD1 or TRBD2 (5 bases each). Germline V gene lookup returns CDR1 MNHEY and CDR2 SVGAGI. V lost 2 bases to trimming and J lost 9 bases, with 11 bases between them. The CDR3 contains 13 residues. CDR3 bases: TGTGCCAGCAGTTACGGGGGAGAGGGTGAGCAGTTCTTC. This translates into CASSYGGEGEQFF.

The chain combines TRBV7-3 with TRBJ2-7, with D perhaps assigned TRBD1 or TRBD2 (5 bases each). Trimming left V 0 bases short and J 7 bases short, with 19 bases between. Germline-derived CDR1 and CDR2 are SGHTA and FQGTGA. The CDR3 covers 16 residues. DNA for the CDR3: TGTGCCAGCAGCTTAACGTTAATGGGACCCGTGGATGAGCAGTACTTC. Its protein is CASSLTLMGPVDEQYF.

The CDR3 nucleotides are TGTGCCAGCAGGCGGACTAGCCTCAGGAACAATGAGCAGTTCTTC. Protein: CASRRTSLRNNEQFF. The V call is TRBV2, the J call TRBJ2-1; 8 positions match TRBD2. This CDR3 is 15 amino acids long. The germline V gene encodes CDR1 SNHLY and CDR2 FYNNEI. V was pared by 6 bases and J by 5 bases, with 9 bases of the junction left unmatched.

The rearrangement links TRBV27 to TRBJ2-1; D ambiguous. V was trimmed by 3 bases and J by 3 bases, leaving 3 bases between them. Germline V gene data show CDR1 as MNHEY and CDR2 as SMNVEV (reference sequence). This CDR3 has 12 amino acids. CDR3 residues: CASSFGYNEQFF. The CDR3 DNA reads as TGTGCCAGCAGTTTTGGCTACAATGAGCAGTTCTTC.

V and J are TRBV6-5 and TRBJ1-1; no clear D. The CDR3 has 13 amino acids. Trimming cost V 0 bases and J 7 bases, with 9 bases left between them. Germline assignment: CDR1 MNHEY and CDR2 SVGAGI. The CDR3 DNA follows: TGTGCCAGCAGTTACTCGCTCCAGTTTGAAGCTTTCTTT. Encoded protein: CASSYSLQFEAFF.

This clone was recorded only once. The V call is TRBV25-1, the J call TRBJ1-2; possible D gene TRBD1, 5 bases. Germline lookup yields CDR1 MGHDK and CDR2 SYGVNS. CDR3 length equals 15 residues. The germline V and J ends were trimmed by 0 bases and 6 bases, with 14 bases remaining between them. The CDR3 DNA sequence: TGTGCCAGCAGTGAATATTTTGCGACAGAAGATGGCTACACCTTC. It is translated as CASSEYFATEDGYTF.

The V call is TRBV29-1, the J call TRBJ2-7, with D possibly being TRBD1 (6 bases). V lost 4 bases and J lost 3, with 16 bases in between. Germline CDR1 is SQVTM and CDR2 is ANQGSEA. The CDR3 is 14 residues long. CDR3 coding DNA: TGCAGCGTTGGACAGGCCAGGGGATTCTACGAGCAGTACTTC. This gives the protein CSVGQARGFYEQYF.

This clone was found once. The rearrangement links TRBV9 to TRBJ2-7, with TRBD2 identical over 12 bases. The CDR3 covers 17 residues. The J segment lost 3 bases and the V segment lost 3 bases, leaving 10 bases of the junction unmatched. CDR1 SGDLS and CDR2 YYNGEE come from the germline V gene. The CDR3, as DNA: TGTGCCAGCAGCGGAGGGGGGACTAGCGGGTTACACTACGAGCAGTACTTC. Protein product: CASSGGGTSGLHYEQYF.

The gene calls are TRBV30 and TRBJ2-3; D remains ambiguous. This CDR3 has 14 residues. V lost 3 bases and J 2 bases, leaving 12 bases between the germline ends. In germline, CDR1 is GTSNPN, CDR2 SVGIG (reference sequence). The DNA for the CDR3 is TGTGCCTGGAGCTTAGTGGACGTCACAGATACGCAGTATTTT. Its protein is CAWSLVDVTDTQYF.

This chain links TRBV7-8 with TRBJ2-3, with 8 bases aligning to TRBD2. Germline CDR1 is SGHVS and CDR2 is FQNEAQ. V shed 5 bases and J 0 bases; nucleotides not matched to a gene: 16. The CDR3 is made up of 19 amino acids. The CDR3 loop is CASSPLGLAGATSTDTQYF. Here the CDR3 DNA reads TGTGCCAGCAGCCCCCTTGGGCTAGCGGGTGCTACTAGCACAGATACGCAGTATTTT. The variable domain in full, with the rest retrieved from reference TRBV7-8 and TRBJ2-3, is GAGVSQSPRYKVAKRGQDVALRCDPISGHVSLFWYQQALGQGPEFLTYFQNEAQLDKSGLPSDRFFAERPEGSVSTLKIQRTQQEDSAVYLCASSPLGLAGATSTDTQYFGPGTRLTVL.

CDR3 nucleotide sequence: TGTGCCAGCAGCCGTCGGGAATCTAATGAAAAACTGTTTTTT. It specifies CASSRRESNEKLFF. The chain recombines TRBV2 with TRBJ1-4; no clear D. Trimming took off 6 bases at V and 3 bases at J, with 11 bases between the two ends. This CDR3 spans 14 amino acids. Looked up from germline, CDR1 is SNHLY and CDR2 is FYNNEI.

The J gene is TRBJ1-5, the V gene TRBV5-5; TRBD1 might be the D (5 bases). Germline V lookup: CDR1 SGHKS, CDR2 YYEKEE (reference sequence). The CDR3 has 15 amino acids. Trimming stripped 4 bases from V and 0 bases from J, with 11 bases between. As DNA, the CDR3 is TGTGCCAGCAGCCAAGGACACCTTAGCAATCAGCCCCAGCATTTT. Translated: CASSQGHLSNQPQHF.